This is a list of T cell receptor beta chains from one sample in a study of molecular identifiers for immune sequencing clone quantification. Via MiXCR, TCRdb re-called the PCR reads, giving one row per CDR3 protein. Of tens of thousands of distinct CDR3 sequences listed, roughly 17% are singletons. The material sequenced was naive CD8+ T cells from blood, with Jurkat cell RNA spiked in. All receptors come from a human donor in good health. Some libraries in this study had Jurkat cell RNA spiked in. Both conserved end residues are part of each CDR3. D genes are given only for firm matches. Where a row states a size, it is once, few, many or the class of an expanded clone; other rows omit it.

TRBV13	many	TRBJ1-2	-	TGTGCCAGCAGCTTAGGCCTTCGGGCGGCTTCTAACTATGGCTACACCTTC	CASSLGLRAASNYGYTF
TRBV5-1	many	TRBJ2-5	-	TGCGCCAGCAGCTTCTCCTCGGATGGACAGTATGAGACCCAGTACTTC	CASSFSSDGQYETQYF
TRBV20-1	many	TRBJ2-1	-	TGCAGTGCTAGACTCGGGGGAGGCTTTAATGAGCAGTTCTTC	CSARLGGGFNEQFF
TRBV6-2/TRBV6-3	many	TRBJ2-5	-	TGTGCCAGCAGTTACTCTACTGGGGTAGGGGGGGAAGAGACCCAGTACTTC	CASSYSTGVGGEETQYF
TRBV5-4	many	TRBJ2-7	-	TGTGCCAGCAGCTTTTTAGGATCCTCCTACGAGCAGTACTTC	CASSFLGSSYEQYF
TRBV28	many	TRBJ2-7	-	TGTGCCAGCAGTTTGTACGAGCAGTACTTC	CASSLYEQYF
TRBV9	many	TRBJ2-5	TRBD2	TGTGCCAGCAGTGGTAGCGGGAGGAGGCAAGAGACCCAGTACTTC	CASSGSGRRQETQYF
TRBV11-2	many	TRBJ2-1	-	TGTGCCAGCATTCACGGGGCTGCCTCCTACAATGAGCAGTTCTTC	CASIHGAASYNEQFF
TRBV29-1	many	TRBJ2-7	-	TGCAGCGTTGAAGATGTGGGGGGAGGCTACGAGCAGTACTTC	CSVEDVGGGYEQYF
TRBV7-6	-	TRBJ2-1	-	TGTGCCAGCAGCCCAGAGGTTGGCAATGAGCAGTTCTTC	CASSPEVGNEQFF
TRBV14	many	TRBJ2-1	-	TGTGCCAGCAGCCGGGGCCCCGACTGGGCCTACAATGAGCAGTTCTTC	CASSRGPDWAYNEQFF
TRBV5-5	-	TRBJ2-5	TRBD2	TGTGCCAGCAGCTTCTTTCAAAGGACTAGCGGGACCGAGACCCAGCACTTC	CASSFFQRTSGTETQHF
TRBV27	many	TRBJ2-7	TRBD2	TGTGCCAGCACGCTAGCGGGAGAGATGTACTTC	CASTLAGEMYF
TRBV7-9	few	TRBJ2-7	-	TGTGCCAGCAGCTCGGGAGTGGGGACGGCGAAATACGAGCAGTACTTC	CASSSGVGTAKYEQYF
TRBV7-3	many	TRBJ2-1	TRBD2	TGTGCCAGCAGCTTAATACTAGCGGGGTACAATGAGCAGTTCTTC	CASSLILAGYNEQFF
TRBV29-1	many	TRBJ2-1	-	TGCAGCGTTGAAGGTTTGGAGGGGAAAAATGAGCAGTTCTTC	CSVEGLEGKNEQFF
TRBV5-4	many	TRBJ1-1	-	TGTGCCAGCAGCTTGGTTTCTGGGCGGACTGAAGCTTTCTTT	CASSLVSGRTEAFF
TRBV29-1	many	TRBJ2-7	TRBD1	TGCAGCGTTTCCGGCGGGACAGGGGGCGTCGAGCAGTACTTC	CSVSGGTGGVEQYF
TRBV7-9	-	TRBJ2-2	TRBD2	TGTGCCAGCAGCCAGAGCGGGAGGTCCACCGGGGAGCTGTTTTTT	CASSQSGRSTGELFF
TRBV11-2	many	TRBJ2-7	TRBD2	TGTGCCAGCAGCACCGGGGACTACTACGAGCAGTACTTC	CASSTGDYYEQYF
TRBV15	many	TRBJ1-5	-	TGTGCCACCAGCCGAACAATCCTACCGGGGGATCAGCCCCAGCATTTT	CATSRTILPGDQPQHF
TRBV7-2	many	TRBJ2-5	-	TGTGCCAGCAGCTTCGATTCGAGAATTGGGCTGGAGACCCAGTACTTC	CASSFDSRIGLETQYF
TRBV7-2	-	TRBJ1-2	-	TGTGCCAGCAGGCCGGGGGGTGTGGGCGGTGGCTACACCTTC	CASRPGGVGGGYTF
TRBV20-1	many	TRBJ2-3	TRBD2	TGCAGTGCTAGGCTGACTAGCGGGATTACAGATACGCAGTATTTT	CSARLTSGITDTQYF
TRBV7-9	many	TRBJ2-7	TRBD2	TGTGCCAGCAGCTCCTTTTATGCGCCCGACGGCTCGACGCGGGAGACCGCCTACGAGCAGTACTTC	CASSSFYAPDGSTRETAYEQYF
TRBV27	few	TRBJ2-2	-	TGTGCCAGCAAACGATCTACAGGGTCCTACACCGGGGAGCTGTTTTTT	CASKRSTGSYTGELFF
TRBV7-9	few	TRBJ2-1	TRBD2	TGTGCCAGCAGCCCCTCGGCATCTAGCGGATACAATGAGCAGTTCTTC	CASSPSASSGYNEQFF
TRBV5-4	-	TRBJ2-5	-	TGTGCCAGCAGCTCCCGGGACTTCAGGGCGACCCAGTACTTC	CASSSRDFRATQYF
TRBV9	-	TRBJ2-7	TRBD2	TGTGCCAGCAGCGCGGGGACTAGCGGGAGGAATACCTACGAGCGGTACTTC	CASSAGTSGRNTYERYF
TRBV6-6	many	TRBJ2-5	-	TGTGCCAGCAGGGGGGGTGTCGCCCAGTACTTC	CASRGGVAQYF
TRBV3-1	many	TRBJ2-7	-	TGTGCCAGCAGCCAAGAATGGGCGGTCCGCGAGCAGTACTTC	CASSQEWAVREQYF
TRBV9	many	TRBJ2-2	-	TGTGCCAGCAGCACCACCGGGGAGCTGTTTTTT	CASSTTGELFF
TRBV20-1	many	TRBJ2-7	-	TGCAGTGGCAGAGGCGGGATTATTTACGAGCAGTACTTC	CSGRGGIIYEQYF
TRBV10-3	many	TRBJ1-1	TRBD1	TGTGCCATCAGTGGGGACAGGGAGGCGGACACTGAAGCTTTCTTT	CAISGDREADTEAFF
TRBV6-6	many	TRBJ2-5	TRBD2	TGTGCCAGCAGCCCGTCTAGCGGGAGGGCAGTCCTAGAGACCCAGTACTTC	CASSPSSGRAVLETQYF
TRBV5-4	many	TRBJ2-7	-	TGTGCCAGCAGCTTGAGCGTGATCAACGAGCAGTACTTC	CASSLSVINEQYF
TRBV7-8	many	TRBJ2-4	-	TGTGCCAGCAGCGGATTAGCCAAAAACATTCAGTACTTC	CASSGLAKNIQYF
TRBV28	-	TRBJ2-7	-	TGTGCCAGCAGTTTGGGAGTTAGGAGCTCCTACGAGCAGTACTTC	CASSLGVRSSYEQYF
TRBV5-6	-	TRBJ2-7	-	TGTGCCAGCACCCCCGGGCAGGGTACCTACGAGCAGTACTTC	CASTPGQGTYEQYF
TRBV4-1	many	TRBJ2-2	TRBD1	TGCGCCAGCAGCCTAATGGGACAGGGGGCCGGGGAGCTGTTTTTT	CASSLMGQGAGELFF
TRBV12-5	-	TRBJ1-4	-	TGTGCTGGTGGTTTGGGGGGACCCCTGTTTTTT	CAGGLGGPLFF
TRBV3-1	many	TRBJ2-3	TRBD2	TGTGCCAGCAGCCAAGTACGGGAGGGCACAGATACGCAGTATTTT	CASSQVREGTDTQYF
TRBV4-3	many	TRBJ1-4	-	TGCGCCAGCAGCCAAGGGCTGGCGACTGCAACTAATGAAAAACTGTTTTTT	CASSQGLATATNEKLFF
TRBV9	many	TRBJ2-2	-	TGTGCCAGCAGCGTAGAGGGTATAGGGGAGCTGTTTTTT	CASSVEGIGELFF
TRBV5-1	few	TRBJ2-7	-	TGCGCCAGCAGCTTGGCCGCCGGCATCTCCTACGAGCAGTACTTC	CASSLAAGISYEQYF
TRBV10-2	many	TRBJ2-2	TRBD1	TGCGCCAGCAGCGCCCCGGGACAGGGATTCACCGGGGAGCTGTTTTTT	CASSAPGQGFTGELFF
TRBV14	many	TRBJ2-7	-	TGTGCCAGCAGCCCGGACGGCTACGAGCAGTACTTC	CASSPDGYEQYF
TRBV7-6	-	TRBJ2-1	TRBD2	TGTGCCAGCAGCCACTGGAGCGGGAGCTCCTACAATGAGCAGTTCTTC	CASSHWSGSSYNEQFF
TRBV3-1	many	TRBJ1-2	TRBD1	TGTGCCAGCAGCCAAGTCCCCTCAGGGGGGCTCAGTGATGGCTACACCTTC	CASSQVPSGGLSDGYTF
TRBV13	many	TRBJ2-7	-	TGTGCCAGCAGCTTAGGCTTGGGACCCTGGGAGCAGTACTTC	CASSLGLGPWEQYF
TRBV20-1	many	TRBJ2-7	TRBD2	TGCAGTGCTAGGACTAGCAGCTCCTACGAGCAGTACTTC	CSARTSSSYEQYF
TRBV6-1	-	TRBJ1-1	-	TGTGCCAGCAGTGAAGCGCCAGAGTATTTTCCTTTCTTT	CASSEAPEYFPFF
TRBV7-6	many	TRBJ2-1	TRBD2	TGTGCCAGCAGCTTAGCCGGGACTAGCGGGAGTAATGAGCAGTTCTTC	CASSLAGTSGSNEQFF
TRBV4-3	many	TRBJ1-2	-	TGCGCCAGCAGCCCCGGACGAAACGTGGATGGCTACACCTTC	CASSPGRNVDGYTF